This TCR beta chain was sequenced during a study of blood T cell repertoires in COVID-19 (dated by TCRdb to about 2020). About the full investigation: Samples from collaborators originated in the United States, Italy and Spain and spanned both the acute and convalescent phases of COVID-19. The material from the prospective study consisted of cDNA or gDNA derived from T cells, B-cell-depleted T cells, or PBMCs. Subjects who had been exposed to COVID-19, were actively infected with it, or had recovered from it provided the deeply sampled blood TCRbeta repertoires that made up the dataset. The repertoires were released in a freely available public database intended as a resource for research on the immune response to SARS-CoV-2. Samples were obtained from the ongoing ImmuneRACE study (first 160 participants) and from over 1,000 subjects provided by 6 global collaborators. Sample metadata almost always included a de-identified subject ID, COVID-19 status, age in years and sex. Where available, HLA class I and class II types were obtained from metadata supplied by the sample provider rather than from assay-based typing.

About this clone: Its antigen is unknown. No quality values exist for individual bases; no much larger clone is one base distant.

CDR1 is given as KGHDR and CDR2 as SFDVKD, both from the germline V gene. From cysteine to phenylalanine, the CDR3 is 16 amino acids long. Left in the record is the CDR3 DNA by itself, 48 bases read in frame from the first base. V and J are truncated by 1 base and 0 bases respectively, leaving an intervening sequence of 10 bases. TCRbeta CDR3 regions were amplified from genomic DNA using the immunoSEQ Assay, a bias-controlled multiplex PCR. The authors' analysis ran thus. The number of nucleated cells in each sample was estimated by amplification of reference gene primers within the assay. Sequence reads were collapsed and filtered to measure the absolute abundance of every unique TCRbeta CDR3 rearrangement. Productive Simpson clonality was computed per sample as the square root of Simpson's diversity index over productive rearrangements. The clones in this table, taken by TCRdb from immuneACCESS, are in-frame only. Not every clone is retained; where verified, under half of the shortfall comes from an unresolved V gene, and the cause of the rest is unknown. For V, J and clone size, that table is used; D and trimming come from the DNA. The sample table contains around 170,000 clones; only one count was recorded for 88% of them. The ten largest make up around 24% of the sample.

Collaborating institutions collected whole blood in K2EDTA tubes following their own protocols. For TCRbeta analysis, collaborator samples were shipped as frozen whole blood, as isolated PBMCs, or as DNA extracted from either sample type. Overall results and qualifications from the work: Clinical and demographic metadata were provided uncurated, with the amount varying by source and participant.

The specimen was peripheral blood. This TCR came from a man between 60 and 70 years old with acute or convalescent COVID-19. The rearranged chain carries TRBV24-1 and TRBJ2-3; the best D guess is TRBD1, with 6 bases matching. At the DNA level, the sequence is TGTGCCACCAGTGATTTTGTCAGGGGCAGCACAGATACGCAGTATTTT. Translated, it gives CATSDFVRGSTDTQYF.